The source of this TCR beta chain is a study of patients with pleural tuberculosis (dated 2014 in TCRdb). Sequencing was carried out with an Illumina Genome Analyzer IIx. Using fastp at Q25 and MiXCR, TCRdb reprocessed the public reads and kept productive beta chains. All rows with the same CDR3 protein become a single entry with the most common DNA and genes. The sample includes 29,000 or so distinct CDR3 sequences, with 18% observed a single time. The ten largest clones add up to approximately 3.7% of the sample. The germline V gene supplies CDR1 SGHRS and CDR2 YFSETQ. Taken from cysteine to phenylalanine, the CDR3 has 16 residues. The DNA shown is the 48-base CDR3, in frame from base 1. Cut back by 4 bases and 2 bases, the V and J ends lie 19 bases apart. This clonotype was found many times. Its antigen target is currently unknown. One base away there is no much larger clone; base qualities are not given.

The rearrangement joined TRBV5-1 to TRBJ2-7, with the identity of the D gene unclear. The clonotype was recovered from a human donor with pleural tuberculosis. Material for sequencing was peripheral blood. The nucleotide sequence reads as follows: TGCGCCAGCAGCCCCCCCCGGAGCCCCGCGACCTACGAGCAGTACTTC. Translated, it reads CASSPPRSPATYEQYF.